These 20 T cell receptor beta chains were sequenced from one sample in a study of T cell changes during pregnancy in multiple sclerosis. Profiling relied on immunoSEQ multiplex PCR, and the TCRdb table lists in-frame clones only, not all of them. The sample lists tens of thousands of clones, 80% to 95% seen once, with 1.5% to 2% in the top ten. Sequencing used peripheral blood, obtained in the first trimester of pregnancy. These receptors all stem from a female donor in good health, enrolled as a control in a pregnancy study.

V usage is TRBV5-1 and J usage is TRBJ1-1; the match to TRBD1 covers 9 bases. Germline loops: CDR1 SGHRS, CDR2 YFSETQ. The J segment lost 10 bases and the V segment lost 3 bases, leaving 7 bases of the junction unmatched. This CDR3 contains 13 residues. This CDR3 is CASSSRTGERAFF. The CDR3 DNA reads TGCGCCAGCAGCTCGAGGACAGGGGAGCGAGCTTTCTTT. The full variable domain, rest sourced from reference TRBV5-1 and TRBJ1-1, is KAGVTQTPRYLIKTRGQQVTLSCSPISGHRSVSWYQQTPGQGLQFLFEYFSETQRNKGNFPGRFSGRQFSNSRSEMNVSTLELGDSALYLCASSSRTGERAFFGQGTRLTVV.

This clone occurred once. The chain combines TRBV5-1 with TRBJ2-2; possibly TRBD2 for D (5 bases). Germline V gene sequence: CDR1 SGHRS, CDR2 YFSETQ. This CDR3 spans 18 amino acids. The V and J ends lost 2 bases and 5 bases respectively, with 22 bases between them. The CDR3 coding sequence is TGCGCCAGCAGCTTCGTACCGTTTCGGGAAGATGGAACCGGGGAGCTGTTTTTT. This encodes CASSFVPFREDGTGELFF.

V and J are TRBV7-9 and TRBJ2-3; TRBD2 agrees at 7 bases. The length of the CDR3 is 13 residues. Germline assignment: CDR1 SEHNR and CDR2 FQNEAQ (reference sequence). Trimming cost V 9 bases and J 7 bases; bases outside gene matches: 10. The CDR3 region has the DNA TGTGCCAGTGGGGGGGTTCGGACCCATACGCAGTATTTT. It is translated as CASGGVRTHTQYF. Variable domain in full (rest from reference TRBV7-9 and TRBJ2-3): DTGVSQNPRHKITKRGQNVTFRCDPISEHNRLYWYRQTLGQGPEFLTYFQNEAQLEKSRLLSDRFSAERPKGSFSTLEIQRTEQGDSAMYLCASGGVRTHTQYFGPGTRLTVL.

The chain carries TRBV5-6 and TRBJ2-7; the match to TRBD1 covers 10 bases. CDR1 is SGHDT, CDR2 YYEEEE, per germline. Losses at the gene ends were 4 bases for V and 3 bases for J; bases not matched to a gene: 1. This CDR3 comprises 13 residues. In DNA form, the CDR3 reads TGTGCCAGCAGCCGGGACAGGGGCTACGAGCAGTACTTC. As protein: CASSRDRGYEQYF.

This clone was detected a few times. V usage is TRBV25-1 and J usage is TRBJ1-4, with D unresolved. The V gene lost 2 bases and the J gene lost 5 bases, with 9 bases spanning the gap. This CDR3 comprises 14 residues. Germline V gene lookup returns CDR1 MGHDK and CDR2 SYGVNS. The CDR3 here is CASSEGGENEKLFF. The CDR3, as DNA: TGTGCCAGCAGTGAAGGCGGAGAGAATGAAAAACTGTTTTTT.

The chain uses TRBV27 and TRBJ2-7, with 9 bases identical to TRBD1. The CDR3 is 14 residues long. Losses at the gene ends were 5 bases for V and 3 bases for J; bases not matched to a gene: 5. Germline V gives CDR1 MNHEY, CDR2 SMNVEV (reference sequence). This CDR3 reads CASSLRDRDYEQYF. CDR3 nucleotide sequence: TGTGCCAGCAGTCTCCGGGACAGGGACTACGAGCAGTACTTC.

The chain uses TRBV28 and TRBJ1-1; 8 nucleotides align to TRBD1. CDR1 MDHEN and CDR2 SYDVKM come from the germline V gene. Trimming at V came to 8 bases and at J to 3 bases, leaving 14 bases not matched to a gene. The CDR3 sequence is 16 residues long. The CDR3: CASPRGQGALDTEAFF. The CDR3 nucleotides read TGTGCCAGCCCCCGGGGGCAGGGGGCATTGGACACTGAAGCTTTCTTT.

CDR3 DNA: TGTGCCAGCAGCTATACCGGGACAGGGGAAAACATTCAGTACTTC. Translation: CASSYTGTGENIQYF. This chain uses TRBV7-2 with TRBJ2-4; 10 nucleotides match TRBD1. Germline CDR1 is SGHTA and CDR2 is FQGNSA. After removal of 4 bases from V and 5 bases from J, the junction contained 5 bases not matched to a gene. The CDR3 totals 15 residues.

This clone was seen once. V usage is TRBV9 and J usage is TRBJ2-7; weak D call: TRBD2 (6 bases). Germline CDR1 reads SGDLS; CDR2 reads YYNGEE. The V end lost 5 bases, the J end lost 5 bases, and 11 bases lay between the germline ends. This CDR3 comprises 12 residues. CDR3 amino acids: CASSGGGHEQYF. CDR3 DNA: TGTGCCAGCAGTGGGGGAGGACACGAGCAGTACTTC.

CDR3 nucleotides: TGTGCCAGCTCGATGGGCGGGGTGGGGGAGACCCAGTACTTC. It yields the protein CASSMGGVGETQYF. The chain recombines TRBV2 with TRBJ2-5; perhaps TRBD2 as D (6 bases). Trimming removed 8 bases at V and 5 bases at J, with 18 bases between. This CDR3 has 14 amino acids. Germline V gene sequence: CDR1 SNHLY, CDR2 FYNNEI. The entire variable domain, with the rest obtained from reference TRBV2 and TRBJ2-5, is as follows: EPEVTQTPSHQVTQMGQEVILRCVPISNHLYFYWYRQILGQKVEFLVSFYNNEISEKSEIFDDQFSVERPDGSNFTLKIRSTKLEDSAMYFCASSMGGVGETQYFGPGTRLLVL.

This clone was detected once. The chain employs TRBV2 and TRBJ2-3, with 13 bases matching TRBD2. V lost 7 bases and J lost 1; bases outside the gene matches: 5. This CDR3 has 16 residues. Germline values: CDR1 SNHLY, CDR2 FYNNEI. CDR3 protein: CASKPGLAGRTDTQYF. The CDR3 DNA sequence: TGTGCCAGCAAGCCGGGACTAGCGGGACGCACAGATACGCAGTATTTT.

This clone has more than one count but fewer than ten. The chain employs TRBV7-9 and TRBJ1-1; no definite D call. This CDR3 is 15 amino acids long. The germline V gene has CDR1 SEHNR and CDR2 FQNEAQ (reference sequence). V was shortened by 2 bases and J by 11 bases, with 21 bases between the two germline ends. The CDR3 region has the DNA TGTGCCAGCAGCTTATACCCTCCGCGGGTAGCTCCGGCTTTCTTT. Translating gives CASSLYPPRVAPAFF.

The DNA for the CDR3 is TGCAGCGTTCACCGGGGTAATGAGCAGTTCTTC. Translating it yields CSVHRGNEQFF. This chain uses TRBV29-1 with TRBJ2-1, with D possibly TRBD2 on 5 matching bases. V was shortened by 5 bases and J by 7 bases, with 9 bases between the two germline ends. CDR3 size: 11 residues. The V gene's germline CDR1 is SQVTM and CDR2 ANQGSEA.

This clone was seen just once. The gene calls are TRBV5-5 and TRBJ2-7; maybe TRBD2 (6 bases). The CDR3 runs 14 residues. V lost 4 bases and J lost 6, with 17 bases in between. Germline values: CDR1 SGHKS, CDR2 YYEKEE (reference sequence). This chain's CDR3 is CASSPAGSSSEQYF. The CDR3, as DNA: TGTGCCAGCAGCCCCGCGGGGTCATCGTCCGAGCAGTACTTC.

This clone has only a few counts. DNA of the CDR3: TGTGCCAGCAGCCAAAGTTATATAGCGGGAGTGTTTGAGCAGTTCTTC. It translates to CASSQSYIAGVFEQFF. The chain is built from TRBV4-2 and TRBJ2-1; 9 nucleotides match TRBD2. The ends lost 2 bases at V and 9 bases at J; junction bases unmatched: 11. The CDR3 totals 16 residues. Per the germline V gene, CDR1 is LGHNA and CDR2 is YNFKEQ.

The V gene is TRBV5-1, the J gene TRBJ1-2, with D hard to call. Germline V gene lookup returns CDR1 SGHRS and CDR2 YFSETQ. V was trimmed by 2 bases and J by 7 bases, leaving 9 bases between them. The CDR3 contains 12 residues. The CDR3 region has the DNA TGCGCCAGCAGCTTCAGTGGGAGTGGCTACACCTTC. This gives the protein CASSFSGSGYTF.

The chain links TRBV28 to TRBJ1-2; 8 bases line up with TRBD1. This CDR3 is built from 12 residues. Per germline, CDR1 MDHEN and CDR2 SYDVKM. Losses at the gene ends were 11 bases for V and 5 bases for J; bases not matched to a gene: 7. CDR3 nucleotide sequence: TGTGCCTCCTGGCAGGGGGCGTATGGCTACACCTTC. Protein sequence: CASWQGAYGYTF.

The DNA of the CDR3 is TGCAGTGCTAGAGACAACTACGAGCAGTACTTC. It translates to CSARDNYEQYF. V is TRBV20-1 and J is TRBJ2-7; D gene uncertain. Germline V lookup: CDR1 DFQATT, CDR2 SNEGSKA (reference sequence). The CDR3 length is 11 residues. Trimming cost V 0 bases and J 3 bases, with 3 bases left between them.

The gene calls are TRBV10-3 and TRBJ2-2; TRBD2 matches 9 bases. Germline values: CDR1 ENHRY, CDR2 SYGVKD. The CDR3 extends over 17 amino acids. With V trimmed by 4 bases and J by 5 bases, 11 bases remained unmatched. CDR3 sequence: CAISGLDSGRKTGELFF. The CDR3 DNA follows: TGTGCCATCAGTGGCCTAGATAGCGGGAGAAAGACCGGGGAGCTGTTTTTT.

V is TRBV6-6 and J is TRBJ1-4, with 9 bases that match TRBD1. With V trimmed by 4 bases and J by 8 bases, 8 bases remained unmatched. There are 15 residues in the CDR3. The germline CDR1 and CDR2 sequences are MNHNY and SVGAGI (reference sequence). The CDR3: CASSSPDRGDEKLFF. The DNA for the CDR3 is TGTGCCAGCAGTTCCCCGGACAGGGGTGACGAAAAACTGTTTTTT.